This T cell receptor (beta chain) emerged from a study of siplizumab effects on memory and regulatory T cells. The CDR3 runs to 14 residues. Germline V gene lookup returns CDR1 LNHDA and CDR2 SQIVND (reference sequence). Trimming pared 10 bases from V and 3 bases from J, leaving 15 bases between. Measured with immunoSEQ multiplex PCR; TCRdb has only the in-frame clones, and not every one. Among approximately 65,000 clones listed, around 80% were seen once. This chain connects TRBV19 to TRBJ2-2; D uncertain. Sequencing was carried out using memory CD4+ T cells sorted from blood. The TCR was taken from a human donor in good health. CDR3 bases: TGTGCCACGAAAACCAGCTGGGACACCGGGGAGCTGTTTTTT. Protein product: CATKTSWDTGELFF.